These 12 T cell receptor beta chains originate from one sample sequenced in a study of T cell responses to AZD1222 COVID-19 vaccine. The method was immunoSEQ multiplex PCR; TCRdb's version includes in-frame clones alone and lacks a portion of them. The sample records roughly 150,000 clones, more than 70% being singletons. Source: peripheral blood, taken on day 0 of AZD1222 vaccination. The source is an adult in good health.

V and J are TRBV28 and TRBJ1-6, with TRBD1 matching 7 bases. The trim removed 6 bases at V and 7 bases at J, leaving 9 bases unmatched. The CDR3 totals 15 residues. Germline CDR1 MDHEN, CDR2 SYDVKM. This chain's CDR3 is CASSPTYRGNSPLHF. The CDR3 DNA sequence: TGTGCCAGCAGCCCGACTTACAGGGGCAATTCACCCCTCCACTTT.

This clone was seen more than once but under ten times. This rearrangement joins TRBV5-1 to TRBJ2-7, with TRBD1 as a possible D gene (5 bases). The CDR3 is made up of 14 amino acids. CDR1 is SGHRS, CDR2 YFSETQ, per germline. Trimming left V 0 bases short and J 7 bases short, with 14 bases between. CDR3 sequence reads: CASSLGAQGGEQYF. DNA of the CDR3: TGCGCCAGCAGCTTGGGGGCGCAGGGTGGAGAGCAGTACTTC.

The J gene is TRBJ2-7, the V gene TRBV6-5; no clear D gene. Looked up from germline, CDR1 is MNHEY and CDR2 is SVGAGI. V shed 4 bases and J shed 6 bases, with 7 bases lying between them. This CDR3 is built from 11 residues. CDR3 DNA: TGTGCCAGCAGTTTCTCAAGCGAGCAGTACTTC. It encodes CASSFSSEQYF.

The gene calls are TRBV28 and TRBJ2-1, with D possibly being TRBD1 (5 bases). V lost 8 bases and J lost 7, with 18 bases in between. This CDR3 spans 14 amino acids. Per the germline V gene, CDR1 is MDHEN and CDR2 is SYDVKM. The CDR3 DNA reads TGTGCCAGCGTTACCCAGGGTAGGTGGAATGAGCAGTTCTTC. Amino acid sequence: CASVTQGRWNEQFF.

The chain is built from TRBV6-1 and TRBJ1-5; D is unresolved. The germline CDR1 and CDR2 sequences are MNHNS and SASEGT. V shed 1 base and J shed 1 base, with 5 bases lying between them. The CDR3 runs 14 residues. CDR3: CASSEVGSNQPQHF. The CDR3 DNA reads as TGTGCCAGCAGTGAAGTGGGGAGCAATCAGCCCCAGCATTTT.

The gene calls are TRBV7-2 and TRBJ2-7; TRBD2 is a possible D gene (6 bases). The V end was cut by 7 bases, the J end by 3 bases, with 19 bases between. The CDR3 loop spans 15 amino acids. Germline CDR1 SGHTA, CDR2 FQGNSA. CDR3 DNA sequence: TGTGCCAGCACCGTAACTTGGGGCGGGAACTACGAGCAGTACTTC. It specifies CASTVTWGGNYEQYF. Full variable domain (outside the CDR3, taken from reference TRBV7-2 and TRBJ2-7): GAGVSQSPSNKVTEKGKDVELRCDPISGHTALYWYRQSLGQGLEFLIYFQGNSAPDKSGLPSDRFSAERTGGSVSTLTIQRTQQEDSAVYLCASTVTWGGNYEQYFGPGTRLTVT.

CDR3 residues: CAWSVLSTSGRVPGGTDTQYF. The DNA for the CDR3 is TGTGCCTGGAGTGTACTCTCCACTAGCGGGAGGGTCCCCGGGGGCACAGATACGCAGTATTTT. The chain couples TRBV30 to TRBJ2-3; 13 bases line up with TRBD2. Germline V gene data show CDR1 as GTSNPN and CDR2 as SVGIG (reference sequence). After removal of 0 bases from V and 1 base from J, the junction contained 16 bases not matched to a gene. This CDR3 has 21 amino acids.

The rearrangement uses TRBV28 and TRBJ2-7; 9 bases match TRBD1. The CDR3 spans 15 residues. The trim removed 5 bases at V and 4 bases at J, leaving 9 bases unmatched. In germline, CDR1 is MDHEN, CDR2 SYDVKM. CDR3 amino acids: CASSPQGAGSYEQYF. The CDR3 coding sequence is TGTGCCAGCAGTCCACAGGGGGCAGGGTCTTACGAGCAGTACTTC.

V gene TRBV5-1 combines with J gene TRBJ1-6; D unclear. CDR1 and CDR2 from the germline V gene are SGHRS and YFSETQ. This CDR3 comprises 12 residues. V was clipped by 5 bases and J by 9 bases, with 9 bases between them. As DNA, the CDR3 is TGCGCCAGCAGTTTAGGGAGTTCACCCCTCCACTTT. Translating gives CASSLGSSPLHF.

The V and J genes are TRBV6-2 or TRBV6-3 and TRBJ2-2, with a possible D match to TRBD2 (6 bases). The CDR3 runs to 15 residues. Germline V lookup: CDR1 MNHEY, CDR2 SVGEGT. Trimming stripped 4 bases from V and 5 bases from J, with 14 bases between. In nucleotides, the CDR3 is TGTGCCAGCAGTTTGTCGGGAGTAAAAACCGGGGAGCTGTTTTTT. Its translation: CASSLSGVKTGELFF.

This chain joins TRBV18 and TRBJ1-1, with 9 bases identical to TRBD1. CDR1 and CDR2 from the germline V gene are KGHSH and LQKENI. After removal of 2 bases from V and 11 bases from J, the junction contained 3 bases not matched to a gene. CDR3 length: 12 residues. This chain's CDR3 is CASSPTGGNAFF. The CDR3, as DNA: TGTGCCAGCTCACCAACAGGGGGCAATGCTTTCTTT.

The chain uses TRBV5-1 and TRBJ2-1; 7 bases match TRBD1. The ends lost 1 base at V and 6 bases at J; junction bases unmatched: 7. The CDR3 covers 15 residues. The germline gives CDR1 SGHRS, CDR2 YFSETQ. For the CDR3, the DNA is TGCGCCAGCAGCTTGCGCAGGGCAGGGGGCAATGAGCAGTTCTTC. Translated, it gives CASSLRRAGGNEQFF.